Below are 20 T cell receptor beta chains sequenced from a single sample in a study of T cell repertoires in cytomegalovirus infection. TCRdb passed the reads through MiXCR, listing each CDR3 protein once. Of around 740,000 distinct CDR3 sequences listed, under 40% are singletons. The sample comprised PBMCs. Receptors originate from a human donor in good health (CMV status not recorded). Some clones in this sample may be carry-over from other donors' samples.

This chain joins TRBV20-1 and TRBJ2-2, with TRBD2 identical over 12 bases. V trimming: 5 bases; J trimming: 3 bases; junction bases outside the gene matches: 4. CDR1 and CDR2 (germline): DFQATT, SNEGSKA (reference sequence). The CDR3 consists of 15 residues. CDR3 in amino acids: CSARRLAGDTGELFF. The CDR3 DNA reads as TGCAGTGCTCGACGACTAGCGGGAGACACCGGGGAGCTGTTTTTT.

This sequence joins TRBV5-3 and TRBJ2-5; 8 bases are a match to TRBD2. TRBV5-3 is treated as an ORF (open reading frame) with a function not yet certain. V shed 8 bases, J shed 1 base, and the junction held 16 bases outside the gene matches. The CDR3 loop spans 17 amino acids. The CDR3 nucleotides are TGTGCCAGCAGCCCGCCGACCGGGGGGGGGATCCAAGAGACCCAGTACTTC. Protein sequence: CASSPPTGGGIQETQYF.

The V call is TRBV7-6, the J call TRBJ1-2; no reliable D call. Per the germline V gene, CDR1 is SGHVS and CDR2 is FNYEAQ. V dropped 1 base and J dropped 0 bases, with 18 bases sitting between them. CDR3 length: 18 residues. CDR3 protein: CASSLETAGRLPNYGYTF. DNA for the CDR3: TGTGCCAGCAGCTTAGAGACCGCAGGCCGCCTCCCTAACTATGGCTACACCTTC.

This clonotype was seen ten or more times. The genes are TRBV7-9 and TRBJ2-3; D unresolved. The length of the CDR3 is 12 residues. Deletions cut 6 bases from V and 1 base from J, with 5 bases between. Germline V gene data show CDR1 as SEHNR and CDR2 as FQNEAQ (reference sequence). DNA of the CDR3: TGTGCCAGCAGTTGGGGCACAGATACGCAGTATTTT. The encoded protein is CASSWGTDTQYF.

CDR3 protein: CASSLDLAGVVGAYNEQFF. The CDR3, as DNA: TGTGCCAGCAGCTTAGACCTAGCGGGAGTGGTCGGGGCCTACAATGAGCAGTTCTTC. The rearrangement links TRBV7-8 to TRBJ2-1, with TRBD2 matching 10 bases. The CDR3 runs 19 residues. Per germline, CDR1 SGHVS and CDR2 FQNEAQ. V trimming: 1 base; J trimming: 2 bases; junction bases outside the gene matches: 11.

This sequence joins TRBV29-1 and TRBJ2-3; maybe TRBD1 (5 bases). The CDR3 is 16 residues long. Germline-derived CDR1 and CDR2 are SQVTM and ANQGSEA. Between the trimmed V and J ends, which lost 4 bases and 7 bases, there was a span of 24 bases. This CDR3 is CSVVPPQGSSTHTQYF. The CDR3 nucleotides are TGCAGCGTTGTTCCCCCCCAGGGCTCTTCCACGCATACGCAGTATTTT.

This clonotype has a handful of counts. The chain combines TRBV7-6 with TRBJ2-5; TRBD1 or TRBD2 may be the D gene (6 bases each). CDR1 and CDR2 from the germline V gene are SGHVS and FNYEAQ. The CDR3 has 14 amino acids. The V and J ends lost 4 bases and 2 bases respectively, with 11 bases between them. The CDR3 sequence: CASSSGGIQETQYF. The CDR3 coding sequence is TGTGCCAGCAGCTCCGGGGGCATTCAAGAGACCCAGTACTTC.

This clonotype was recorded a few times. This CDR3 reads CASSQGTGGRSPLHF. The CDR3 coding sequence is TGTGCCAGCAGCCAGGGGACAGGGGGCCGGTCACCCCTCCACTTT. This chain links TRBV3-1 with TRBJ1-6; 12 bases fit TRBD1. V dropped 3 bases and J dropped 10; count of bases not matched to a gene: 4. The germline gives CDR1 LGHDT, CDR2 YNNKEL (reference sequence). The CDR3 runs 15 residues.

This sequence joins TRBV27 and TRBJ1-1; a weak D match, TRBD1 (5 bases). Germline CDR1 and CDR2: MNHEY and SMNVEV (reference sequence). V was shortened by 11 bases and J by 0 bases, with 13 bases between the two germline ends. This CDR3 is 13 amino acids long. CDR3 nucleotide sequence: TGTGCCGTTTTGGGGCGATTGAACACTGAAGCTTTCTTT. It codes for CAVLGRLNTEAFF.

The V gene is TRBV20-1, the J gene TRBJ2-1, with 9 bases aligning to TRBD2. V lost 6 bases to trimming and J lost 7 bases; unmatched junction nucleotides: 10. CDR1 and CDR2 from the germline V gene are DFQATT and SNEGSKA (reference sequence). The CDR3 covers 14 residues. CDR3 residues: CSASIPGLANEQFF. In DNA form, the CDR3 reads TGCAGTGCCTCGATTCCGGGACTAGCAAATGAGCAGTTCTTC.

This clonotype has ten or more counts. The chain joins TRBV7-2 to TRBJ2-5; D is unclear. The V gene lost 4 bases and the J gene lost 4 bases, with 4 bases spanning the gap. Looked up from germline, CDR1 is SGHTA and CDR2 is FQGNSA. The CDR3 consists of 11 residues. The CDR3 loop is CASSYRETQYF. The DNA of the CDR3 is TGTGCCAGCAGCTACAGAGAGACCCAGTACTTC.

Comment on this clonotype: A clone one base away is much larger, so this may be a read error. The J gene is TRBJ1-5, the V gene TRBV7-2; tentatively, D is TRBD1 (5 bases). V lost 3 bases and J 4 bases, leaving 16 bases between the germline ends. Germline V gene data show CDR1 as SGHTA and CDR2 as FQGNSA. This CDR3 region has 16 residues. Here the CDR3 DNA reads TGTGCCAGCAGCTTTGAACCGAGACAGAGGAATCAGCCCCAGCATTTT. This translates into CASSFEPRQRNQPQHF. Looking up the rest from reference TRBV7-2 and TRBJ1-5 gives the full variable domain: GAGVSQSPSNKVTEKGKDVELRCDPISGHTALYWYRQSLGQGLEFLIYFQGNSAPDKSGLPSDRFSAERTGGSVSTLTIQRTQQEDSAVYLCASSFEPRQRNQPQHFGDGTRLSIL.

Comments on this clonotype: A much larger clone lies one base from this, so it may be a read error. The chain recombines TRBV7-2 with TRBJ1-2; no clear D gene. Germline assignment: CDR1 SGHTA and CDR2 FQGNSA. The CDR3 covers 13 residues. CDR3 bases: TGTGCCAGCAGCTTAGGGGTGGAGAGTGGCTACAACTTC. Translating gives CASSLGVESGYNF.

This chain links TRBV7-3 with TRBJ1-4; D is perhaps TRBD1 (5 bases). Trimming stripped 1 base from V and 6 bases from J, with 12 bases between. This CDR3 spans 15 amino acids. CDR1 is SGHTA, CDR2 FQGTGA, per germline. The CDR3 protein is CASSLSRDVDEKLFF. CDR3 DNA sequence: TGTGCCAGCAGCTTAAGCCGGGACGTTGATGAAAAACTGTTTTTT.

This clonotype was counted at least ten times. The rearrangement uses TRBV20-1 and TRBJ1-2, with 10 bases fitting TRBD1. The CDR3 runs to 13 residues. With 5 bases clipped from V and 6 bases from J, the junction kept 6 bases outside the gene matches. Germline V lookup: CDR1 DFQATT, CDR2 SNEGSKA (reference sequence). CDR3 in DNA: TGCAGTGCTTTGACAGGGGGCGCACATGGCTACACCTTC. Translation: CSALTGGAHGYTF.

This clonotype has only a few counts. For the CDR3, the DNA is TGTGCCAGCAGTTTAAGGGGGCGCGGTAATGAAAAACTGTTTTTT. Translated: CASSLRGRGNEKLFF. This chain connects TRBV12-3 or TRBV12-4 to TRBJ1-4; 7 nucleotides line up with TRBD1. This CDR3 has 15 residues. Unmatched junction bases numbered 4, after V lost 2 bases and J lost 4 bases.

This clonotype has only a few counts. The chain uses TRBV7-9 and TRBJ1-4, with D unclear. Germline-derived CDR1 and CDR2 are SEHNR and FQNEAQ (reference sequence). V lost 5 bases to trimming and J lost 0 bases, with 7 bases between them. The CDR3 loop spans 14 amino acids. DNA of the CDR3: TGTGCCAGCAGCCCCAAGGCAACTAATGAAAAACTGTTTTTT. Amino acids: CASSPKATNEKLFF.

The chain combines TRBV20-1 with TRBJ2-1; 7 bases line up with TRBD1. After removal of 4 bases from V and 5 bases from J, the junction contained 17 bases not matched to a gene. Germline CDR1 reads DFQATT; CDR2 reads SNEGSKA (reference sequence). The CDR3 length is 17 residues. CDR3 DNA: TGCAGTGCTACACGGACAGGTTCCCCAATAACTAACAATGAGCAGTTCTTC. It codes for CSATRTGSPITNNEQFF.

This clonotype has a single count. This chain connects TRBV30 to TRBJ1-6, with 7 bases lining up with TRBD1. CDR1 GTSNPN and CDR2 SVGIG come from the germline V gene (reference sequence). This CDR3 has 15 amino acids. V lost 3 bases to trimming and J lost 10 bases; unmatched junction nucleotides: 12. CDR3 amino acids: CAWSRGQVRGSPLHF. The CDR3 region has the DNA TGTGCCTGGAGCCGAGGACAGGTTCGAGGCTCACCCCTCCACTTT.

This clonotype was observed a handful of times. The chain is built from TRBV2 and TRBJ1-1; 9 bases match TRBD1. The germline V gene has CDR1 SNHLY and CDR2 FYNNEI. This CDR3 contains 14 residues. The V gene end was trimmed by 5 bases and the J gene end by 5 bases; junction bases not matched to a gene: 6. The CDR3 protein is CASSPGTGRTEAFF. CDR3 DNA: TGTGCCAGCAGTCCTGGGACAGGGCGAACTGAAGCTTTCTTT.